The rows below give T cell receptor beta chains drawn from one sample of a study of neoadjuvant anti-PD-1 for oral cavity cancer. Assay: immunoSEQ multiplex PCR; the TCRdb copy retains only in-frame clones and omits some. The table includes about 23,000 clones, 27% detected once. Sequenced material: tumor tissue, taken after nivolumab (anti-PD-1) treatment. Source of these receptors: a person between 40 and 85 years old with oral cavity squamous cell carcinoma. Each CDR3 is given with its conserved first and last residue. D genes are given only for firm matches. Clone sizes are given selectively: once, few, many, or a class where the clone is expanded.

V gene	D gene	clone size	J gene	CDR3 DNA	CDR3 protein
TRBV6-4	.	.	TRBJ2-7	TGTGCCAGCAGTGACGGGCAGGGCTACGAGCAGTACTTC	CASSDGQGYEQYF
TRBV7-9	.	.	TRBJ2-1	TGTGCCAGCAGCTCTCCTGGGGGAAGTAGCTCCTACAATGAGCAGTTCTTC	CASSSPGGSSSYNEQFF
TRBV7-9	.	.	TRBJ1-2	TGTGCCAGCAGCGTAGGGGGATACTATGGCTACACCTTC	CASSVGGYYGYTF
TRBV5-1	.	few	TRBJ1-3	TGCGCCAGCAGCGATAAACAGGGAAACTCTGGAAACACCATATATTTT	CASSDKQGNSGNTIYF
TRBV5-1	.	few	TRBJ1-1	TGCGCCAGCAGCTTGGGCCCCTCTCTGAACACTGAAGCTTTCTTT	CASSLGPSLNTEAFF
TRBV2	TRBD2	.	TRBJ2-5	TGTGCCAGCAGCCGGAAGCGGGAGTGGGGGACCCAGTACTTC	CASSRKREWGTQYF
TRBV10-2	.	.	TRBJ1-5	TGCGCCAGCAGTAGAGAGAATCAGCCCCAGCATTTT	CASSRENQPQHF
TRBV4-2	.	medium-sized	TRBJ2-2	TGTGCCAGCAGCCAAGAGGGGGAAAGGCACACCGGGGAGCTGTTTTTT	CASSQEGERHTGELFF
TRBV7-3	.	few	TRBJ1-1	TGTGCCAGCAGCTTAGACGGCTACACTGAAGCTTTCTTT	CASSLDGYTEAFF
TRBV5-1	.	.	TRBJ2-1	TGCGCCAGCAGCTCCACTCTCGCCGGCCGGGAGCAGTTCTTC	CASSSTLAGREQFF
TRBV29-1	.	.	TRBJ1-2	TGCAGCGTTACAGAGGGGAACTATGGCTACACCTTC	CSVTEGNYGYTF
TRBV6-4	TRBD2	few	TRBJ2-1	TGTGCCAGCAGTGAGGTAGCGGGAGGGCAGGAGCAGTTCTTC	CASSEVAGGQEQFF
TRBV5-4	.	once	TRBJ2-5	TGTGCCAGCAGCTTAGCGACGAGGGGCCGAGAGACCCAGTACTTC	CASSLATRGRETQYF
TRBV7-3	TRBD2	once	TRBJ2-1	TGTGCCAGCAGCCCCCGGGGGAGCGGGGGGTCGAGCTCCTACAATGAGCAGTTCTTC	CASSPRGSGGSSSYNEQFF
TRBV28	.	many	TRBJ2-7	TGTGCCACTGGCGGGACAGCAAGCTCCTACGAGCAGTACTTC	CATGGTASSYEQYF
TRBV5-4	TRBD1	few	TRBJ2-7	TGTGCCAGCAGCGCCGCGGGACAGGGGGGCTACGAGCAGTACTTC	CASSAAGQGGYEQYF
TRBV14	.	.	TRBJ1-2	TGTGCCAGCAGCAAAAGGGGGAGAGATTACTATGGCTACACCTTC	CASSKRGRDYYGYTF
TRBV15	.	few	TRBJ2-7	TGTGCCACCAGCAGAGATCCGGGGGAAGAGCAGTACTTC	CATSRDPGEEQYF
TRBV13	.	.	TRBJ1-1	TGTGCCAGCAGCCTCCAGTTGCAGGTGCAATTAATGAACACTGAAGCTTTCTTT	CASSLQLQVQLMNTEAFF
TRBV7-6	TRBD2	once	TRBJ2-2	TGTGCCAGCAGCTTTAGATCTCGACACGGGACTAGCGGGAGGGCGAACACCGGGGAGCTGTTTTTT	CASSFRSRHGTSGRANTGELFF
TRBV18	TRBD2	.	TRBJ2-7	TGTGCCAGCTCGCACGGGAGGGCCTACGAGCAGTACTTC	CASSHGRAYEQYF
TRBV6-6	.	many	TRBJ2-1	TGTGCCAGCAGTCCTAGCCATGAGCAGTTCTTC	CASSPSHEQFF
TRBV5-6	.	.	TRBJ1-6	TGTGCCAGCAGCTTGGGATGGGATGCTAGTAATTCACCCCTCCACTTT	CASSLGWDASNSPLHF
TRBV13	TRBD1	few	TRBJ1-2	TGTGCCAGCAGCTACAGGGGGGAACGGGGCTACACCTTC	CASSYRGERGYTF
TRBV27	TRBD1	few	TRBJ1-2	TGTGCCACCAGACAGGGTTCCTATGGCTACACCTTC	CATRQGSYGYTF
TRBV13	.	few	TRBJ1-1	TGTGCCAGCAGCCTCGGAGGAGGAGCTTTCTTT	CASSLGGGAFF
TRBV5-8	.	.	TRBJ2-1	TGTGCCAGCAGCTTGGTAACCCAGGGCTCCTACAATGAGCAGTTCTTC	CASSLVTQGSYNEQFF
TRBV6-6	.	few	TRBJ2-7	TGTGCCAGCAGTTACCCGGGACGGAGAGACGAGCAGTACTTC	CASSYPGRRDEQYF
TRBV6-5	.	.	TRBJ2-7	TGTGCCAGCAGTTACTCATCCGTCGGGAGCTCCTACGAGCAGTACTTC	CASSYSSVGSSYEQYF
TRBV19	TRBD2	.	TRBJ2-7	TGTGCCAGTAGTACTTCCTGGACTAGCACCCACGAGCAGTACTTC	CASSTSWTSTHEQYF
TRBV2	TRBD1	.	TRBJ1-5	TGTGCCAGCAGTTTGGGACAGAGCCTCAATCAGCCCCAGCATTTT	CASSLGQSLNQPQHF
TRBV18	TRBD1	.	TRBJ2-1	TGTGCCAGCTCTCTGATTGGGACAGGGTCCTACAATGAGCAGTTCTTC	CASSLIGTGSYNEQFF
TRBV5-1	TRBD1	few	TRBJ1-4	TGCGCCAGCAGCTGGCAGGGACAGGGTGACGAAAAACTGTTTTTT	CASSWQGQGDEKLFF
TRBV5-1	.	.	TRBJ1-1	TGCGCCAGCAGCTTGGATGGTGTCTGGACTGAAGCTTTCTTT	CASSLDGVWTEAFF
TRBV6-6	.	few	TRBJ2-1	TGTGCCAGCAGTTTCGATAGTGAGCAGTTCTTC	CASSFDSEQFF
TRBV27	.	few	TRBJ2-3	TGTGCCAGCAGTTCGAAACCCACAAACACAGATACGCAGTATTTT	CASSSKPTNTDTQYF
TRBV28	.	.	TRBJ2-2	TGTGCCAGCACCCCCGGGGCTGGGACCGGGGAGCTGTTTTTT	CASTPGAGTGELFF
TRBV5-4	.	many	TRBJ2-1	TGTGCCAGCAGCTTTCGTGCGGGCCCCAGCTCCTACAATGAGCAGTTCTTC	CASSFRAGPSSYNEQFF
TRBV5-4	TRBD1	few	TRBJ1-5	TGTGCCAGCAGCTTGGAAGTCAGGGGGGATCAGCCCCAGCATTTT	CASSLEVRGDQPQHF